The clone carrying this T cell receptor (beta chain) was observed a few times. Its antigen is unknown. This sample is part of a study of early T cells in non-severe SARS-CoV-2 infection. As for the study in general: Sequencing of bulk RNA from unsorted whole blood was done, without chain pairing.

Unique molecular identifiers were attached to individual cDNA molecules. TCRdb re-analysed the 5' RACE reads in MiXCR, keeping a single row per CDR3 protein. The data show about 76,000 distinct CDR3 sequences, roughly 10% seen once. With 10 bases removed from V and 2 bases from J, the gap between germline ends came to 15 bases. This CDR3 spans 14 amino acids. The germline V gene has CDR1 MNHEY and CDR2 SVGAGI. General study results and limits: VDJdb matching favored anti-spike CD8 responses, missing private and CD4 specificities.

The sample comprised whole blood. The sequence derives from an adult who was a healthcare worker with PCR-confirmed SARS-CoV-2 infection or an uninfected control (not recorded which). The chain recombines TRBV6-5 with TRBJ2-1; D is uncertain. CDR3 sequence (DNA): TGTGCCACACGCCCGGCTAGACCCTACAATGAGCAGTTCTTC. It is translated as CATRPARPYNEQFF.